The 14 T cell receptor beta chains in this list originate from one sample, sequenced in a study of blood T cell repertoires in COVID-19. Measured with immunoSEQ multiplex PCR; TCRdb has only the in-frame clones, and not every one. This table has fewer than 350,000 clones, around 85% appearing once. Sequenced sample: PBMCs or T cells enriched from blood (not recorded which). These receptors were taken from a woman under 40 who had been exposed to COVID-19.

The gene calls are TRBV9 and TRBJ2-3; TRBD2 agrees at 8 bases. The CDR3 runs 16 residues. With V trimmed by 4 bases and J by 3 bases, 10 bases remained unmatched. Germline CDR1 reads SGDLS; CDR2 reads YYNGEE. The CDR3 nucleotides read TGTGCCAGCAGCACGCGGGGGGAGGGCCTGACAGATACGCAGTATTTT. Protein product: CASSTRGEGLTDTQYF.

CDR3 nucleotides: TGCGCCAGCAGTCACGGGGGGGATACCTACGAGCAGTACTTC. Protein: CASSHGGDTYEQYF. The rearrangement joins TRBV23-1 to TRBJ2-7, with 8 bases identical to TRBD2. TRBV23-1 is treated as an ORF (open reading frame) with a function not yet certain. The length of the CDR3 is 14 residues. Unmatched junction bases numbered 3, after V lost 3 bases and J lost 2 bases.

This chain joins TRBV10-3 and TRBJ1-2; 7 bases map to TRBD1. CDR3 size: 15 residues. V was pared by 3 bases and J by 2 bases, with 6 bases of the junction left unmatched. From germline, CDR1 is ENHRY and CDR2 SYGVKD. CDR3 bases: TGTGCCATCAGTGAAGGGTTGGGACAGAACTATGGCTACACCTTC. Its protein is CAISEGLGQNYGYTF.

The chain employs TRBV27 and TRBJ1-6, with TRBD1 matching 11 bases. V shed 4 bases and J 9 bases; nucleotides not matched to a gene: 5. Germline V gene sequence: CDR1 MNHEY, CDR2 SMNVEV (reference sequence). The CDR3 runs to 15 residues. The CDR3 sequence: CASSYRTGGASPLHF. CDR3 coding DNA: TGTGCCAGCAGTTATCGGACAGGGGGCGCTTCACCCCTCCACTTT.

The chain couples TRBV11-2 to TRBJ2-7; D gene uncertain. Germline assignment: CDR1 SGHAT and CDR2 FQNNGV. The length of the CDR3 is 14 residues. The V gene lost 2 bases and the J gene lost 0 bases, with 8 bases spanning the gap. CDR3 loop: CASSLIRVSYEQYF. The CDR3, as DNA: TGTGCCAGCAGCTTAATTAGAGTCTCCTACGAGCAGTACTTC.

The V and J genes are TRBV4-3 and TRBJ2-7, with D tentatively TRBD1 (6 bases). Germline loops: CDR1 LGHNA, CDR2 YSLEER. There are 15 residues in the CDR3. V dropped 1 base and J dropped 3 bases, with 13 bases sitting between them. CDR3 nucleotide sequence: TGCGCCAGCAGCCAAGTATCAGGGGCTGACTACGAGCAGTACTTC. This gives the protein CASSQVSGADYEQYF.

V usage is TRBV7-2 and J usage is TRBJ2-6; TRBD1 matches at 8 bases. Trimming took 6 bases from V and 0 from J; bases not matched to a gene: 10. The CDR3 has 18 amino acids. Germline CDR1 reads SGHTA; CDR2 reads FQGNSA. CDR3 DNA sequence: TGTGCCAGCAGATCTAGACAGGGGTTGAGCTCTGGGGCCAACGTCCTGACTTTC. Translating it yields CASRSRQGLSSGANVLTF. Filled out from reference TRBV7-2 and TRBJ2-6, the complete variable domain reads GAGVSQSPSNKVTEKGKDVELRCDPISGHTALYWYRQSLGQGLEFLIYFQGNSAPDKSGLPSDRFSAERTGGSVSTLTIQRTQQEDSAVYLCASRSRQGLSSGANVLTFGAGSRLTVL.

V usage is TRBV29-1 and J usage is TRBJ1-1, with 7 bases matching TRBD1. Losses at the gene ends were 6 bases for V and 3 bases for J; bases not matched to a gene: 10. The CDR3 totals 14 residues. Germline V gene sequence: CDR1 SQVTM, CDR2 ANQGSEA. The CDR3 DNA follows: TGCAGCGTGACAGGGACGAATAAGGACACTGAAGCTTTCTTT. Protein: CSVTGTNKDTEAFF.

The chain joins TRBV7-9 to TRBJ2-5, with D hard to call. The V end lost 3 bases, the J end lost 1 base, and 6 bases lay between the germline ends. CDR1 is SEHNR, CDR2 FQNEAQ, per germline (reference sequence). The CDR3 sequence is 13 residues long. CDR3 in amino acids: CASSFMSQETQYF. The CDR3 bases are TGTGCCAGCAGCTTTATGTCCCAAGAGACCCAGTACTTC.

V usage is TRBV28 and J usage is TRBJ1-6, with 8 bases lining up with TRBD1. The CDR3 is made up of 15 amino acids. The V gene end was trimmed by 7 bases and the J gene end by 9 bases; junction bases not matched to a gene: 11. The V gene's germline CDR1 is MDHEN and CDR2 SYDVKM. The CDR3 region has the DNA TGTGCCAGCATAATCCGTGGACAGGGCCCTTCACCCCTCCACTTT. It translates to CASIIRGQGPSPLHF.

V is TRBV2 and J is TRBJ2-1; 9 nucleotides align to TRBD2. The CDR3 has 10 amino acids. Losses at the gene ends were 9 bases for V and 13 bases for J; bases not matched to a gene: 4. Germline CDR1 and CDR2: SNHLY and FYNNEI. The CDR3 DNA sequence: TGTGCCAGAAGGACTAGCGCCCAGTTCTTC. Translation gives CARRTSAQFF.

V and J are TRBV11-1 and TRBJ2-7, with D maybe TRBD2 (6 bases). With 4 bases removed from V and 2 bases from J, the gap between germline ends came to 6 bases. This CDR3 contains 12 residues. Germline CDR1 is SGHAT and CDR2 is FQDESV (reference sequence). The DNA for the CDR3 is TGTGCCAGCAGCTCGGGGGCCTACGAGCAGTACTTC. Protein sequence: CASSSGAYEQYF.

CDR3 sequence: CATRTSPNTEAFF. The CDR3, as DNA: TGTGCCACCAGGACATCCCCGAACACTGAAGCTTTCTTT. This rearrangement joins TRBV3-1 (or the pseudogene TRBV3-2) to TRBJ1-1, with a weak D call TRBD1 (5 bases). V gave up 10 bases and J gave up 1 base, with 13 bases separating them. Germline CDR1 and CDR2: LGHDT and YNNKEL (reference sequence). This CDR3 is built from 13 residues.

This clone was detected a few times. V is TRBV7-2 and J is TRBJ1-1, with 7 bases that match TRBD1. CDR3 length equals 14 residues. Germline V gene lookup returns CDR1 SGHTA and CDR2 FQGNSA. V lost 3 bases, J lost 3 bases, and 4 bases stayed unmatched. CDR3 bases: TGTGCCAGCAGCTTTCGGACAGGATACACTGAAGCTTTCTTT. Amino acids: CASSFRTGYTEAFF.